The 15 T cell receptor beta chains below come from one sample, sequenced in a study of blood T cell repertoires in COVID-19. Clones were read by immunoSEQ multiplex PCR, and TCRdb kept only the in-frame ones, dropping some. The profile covers approximately 210,000 clones, with around 84% appearing a single time and 15% to 20% taken by the ten largest. Sample: peripheral blood. These receptors were taken from a man aged 25 to 40 with active or convalescent COVID-19.

The gene calls are TRBV30 and TRBJ1-3, with D perhaps TRBD1 (6 bases). This CDR3 is 16 amino acids long. Germline V gene lookup returns CDR1 GTSNPN and CDR2 SVGIG (reference sequence). The V and J ends lost 2 bases and 3 bases respectively, with 17 bases between them. The CDR3 loop reads CAWSLAGAHGGNTIYF. CDR3 in DNA: TGTGCCTGGAGTCTCGCAGGGGCCCACGGTGGAAACACCATATATTTT.

The chain uses TRBV5-1 and TRBJ2-7; 7 nucleotides match TRBD2. Germline CDR1 is SGHRS and CDR2 is YFSETQ. CDR3 length: 12 amino acids. J was trimmed by 5 bases and V by 4 bases; bases with no gene match: 3. In DNA, the CDR3 is TGCGCCAGCAGCACGGGAGGAAACGAGCAGTACTTC. Its protein product is CASSTGGNEQYF. The full variable domain, completed using reference TRBV5-1 and TRBJ2-7, is KAGVTQTPRYLIKTRGQQVTLSCSPISGHRSVSWYQQTPGQGLQFLFEYFSETQRNKGNFPGRFSGRQFSNSRSEMNVSTLELGDSALYLCASSTGGNEQYFGPGTRLTVT.

The rearrangement links TRBV5-6 to TRBJ1-2; D is perhaps TRBD1 (5 bases). The CDR3 is 15 amino acids. Germline V gene data show CDR1 as SGHDT and CDR2 as YYEEEE. V was clipped by 0 bases and J by 7 bases, with 16 bases between them. CDR3 DNA: TGTGCCAGCAGCTTGGGCCCGGGGGGAAATCTTGGCTACACCTTC. Protein sequence: CASSLGPGGNLGYTF.

V usage is TRBV7-2 and J usage is TRBJ2-5, with 11 bases identical to TRBD2. Per the germline V gene, CDR1 is SGHTA and CDR2 is FQGNSA. CDR3 length: 19 amino acids. J was trimmed by 0 bases and V by 1 base; bases with no gene match: 10. The CDR3 spells CASSLVPASGGPDQETQYF. CDR3 DNA: TGTGCCAGCAGCTTAGTTCCGGCTAGCGGGGGGCCGGACCAAGAGACCCAGTACTTC.

The chain uses TRBV7-3 and TRBJ2-2; TRBD2 might be the D (6 bases). The CDR3 sequence is 17 residues long. Trimming took off 5 bases at V and 3 bases at J, with 19 bases between the two ends. CDR1 SGHTA and CDR2 FQGTGA come from the germline V gene. The CDR3 protein is CASSPPGEGPHTGELFF. CDR3 sequence (DNA): TGTGCCAGCAGCCCCCCGGGAGAGGGCCCCCACACCGGGGAGCTGTTTTTT. The full variable domain, rest sourced from reference TRBV7-3 and TRBJ2-2, is GAGVSQTPSNKVTEKGKYVELRCDPISGHTALYWYRQSLGQGPEFLIYFQGTGAADDSGLPNDRFFAVRPEGSVSTLKIQRTERGDSAVYLCASSPPGEGPHTGELFFGEGSRLTVL.

For the CDR3, the DNA is TGTGCCAGCAGCTTAGGGGGACTAGTCAATGAGCAGTTCTTC. Its translation: CASSLGGLVNEQFF. The chain is built from TRBV7-9 and TRBJ2-1, with TRBD2 identical over 8 bases. Germline CDR1 reads SEHNR; CDR2 reads FQNEAQ (reference sequence). The V and J ends lost 1 base and 6 bases, in that order; junction bases with no gene match: 2. This CDR3 has 14 amino acids.

The V call is TRBV6-2 or TRBV6-3, the J call TRBJ1-2; D is unresolved. The CDR3 extends over 13 amino acids. Germline-derived CDR1 and CDR2 are MNHEY and SVGEGT. V lost 5 bases to trimming and J lost 8 bases, with 15 bases between them. CDR3 residues: CASSPGELRGYTF. In DNA form, the CDR3 reads TGTGCCAGCAGTCCCGGAGAGCTAAGGGGCTACACCTTC.

V usage is TRBV2 and J usage is TRBJ1-5, with 8 bases lining up with TRBD1. V dropped 4 bases and J dropped 0; count of bases not matched to a gene: 5. CDR1 is SNHLY, CDR2 FYNNEI, per germline. The CDR3 is 16 amino acids. CDR3 DNA: TGTGCCAGCAGTGCGGACAGGGACTATAGCAATCAGCCCCAGCATTTT. Residues: CASSADRDYSNQPQHF.

This clone was observed a handful of times. This rearrangement joins TRBV6-4 to TRBJ2-1; 13 nucleotides line up with TRBD2. Germline V gene sequence: CDR1 MRHNA, CDR2 SNTAGT. After removal of 0 bases from V and 9 bases from J, the junction contained 2 bases not matched to a gene. The CDR3 sequence is 15 residues long. CDR3 amino acids: CASSDSGLAGVEQFF. CDR3 coding DNA: TGTGCCAGCAGTGACTCCGGACTAGCGGGGGTTGAGCAGTTCTTC.

This clone was detected ten times or more. The chain combines TRBV4-3 with TRBJ1-1; D gene uncertain. CDR1 is LGHNA and CDR2 is YSLEER in the germline V gene. This CDR3 region has 15 residues. V was pared by 1 base and J by 8 bases, with 17 bases between. CDR3 sequence (DNA): TGCGCCAGCAGCCAAGCGGAGGTCCAGAGTTCAGAAGCTTTCTTT. Residues: CASSQAEVQSSEAFF.

Here the CDR3 reads CASSSRDITYEQYF. CDR3 nucleotides: TGTGCCAGCAGCTCCCGGGACATCACCTACGAGCAGTACTTC. The V call is TRBV7-9, the J call TRBJ2-7; a possible D gene is TRBD1 (6 bases). The V gene lost 4 bases and the J gene lost 2 bases, with 12 bases spanning the gap. The germline gives CDR1 SEHNR, CDR2 FQNEAQ (reference sequence). The CDR3 extends over 14 amino acids.

The table lists this clone with a count of one. The chain combines TRBV5-1 with TRBJ1-1, with D possibly TRBD1 on 6 matching bases. In germline, CDR1 is SGHRS, CDR2 YFSETQ. The CDR3 is 15 residues long. Trimming took 0 bases from V and 7 from J, leaving 16 bases between them. The CDR3 DNA sequence: TGCGCCAGCAGCTTGGAGAACAGGGTTGTTGGTGAAGCTTTCTTT. Residues: CASSLENRVVGEAFF. Combining the CDR3 with reference TRBV5-1 and TRBJ1-1 gives the whole variable domain KAGVTQTPRYLIKTRGQQVTLSCSPISGHRSVSWYQQTPGQGLQFLFEYFSETQRNKGNFPGRFSGRQFSNSRSEMNVSTLELGDSALYLCASSLENRVVGEAFFGQGTRLTVV.

V usage is TRBV4-3 and J usage is TRBJ2-3; 7 nucleotides line up with TRBD2. The CDR3 sequence is 15 residues long. Germline values: CDR1 LGHNA, CDR2 YSLEER. V lost 1 base and J lost 5; bases outside the gene matches: 6. DNA for the CDR3: TGCGCCAGCAGCCAAGGGGCGGGGAGGGGAGATACGCAGTATTTT. Translation: CASSQGAGRGDTQYF.

The chain is built from TRBV4-2 and TRBJ1-4; 7 bases are shared with TRBD1. This CDR3 spans 16 amino acids. Losses at the gene ends were 4 bases for V and 8 bases for J; bases not matched to a gene: 13. From germline, CDR1 is LGHNA and CDR2 YNFKEQ. CDR3 amino acids: CASSPFAGGTQEKLFF. CDR3 DNA sequence: TGTGCCAGCAGCCCGTTTGCAGGGGGGACGCAAGAAAAACTGTTTTTT.

The J gene is TRBJ2-3, the V gene TRBV27; no clear D. Trimming took 3 bases from V and 5 from J, leaving 9 bases between them. The CDR3 consists of 13 residues. Germline CDR1 MNHEY, CDR2 SMNVEV (reference sequence). CDR3: CASSFPPGDTQYF. The CDR3 DNA is TGTGCCAGCAGTTTCCCTCCAGGAGATACGCAGTATTTT.